A selection of T cell receptor beta chains follows, all from one sample in a study of cytomegalovirus exposure and HLA in healthy donors. The repertoire was sequenced with immunoSEQ multiplex PCR; TCRdb's copy has only in-frame clones and lacks some. The data contain about 160,000 clones, approximately 88% of them singletons. Specimen: PBMCs. Every receptor here comes from a man younger than 40 in good health and CMV-seropositive. Each CDR3 is given with its conserved first and last residue. The order of the fields is clone size, J gene, CDR3 length, D gene, V gene, CDR3 protein, CDR3 DNA. The D gene is left open where the match is weak. Size is omitted from some rows. Given values are once, few, many or a class for expanded clones.

NA | TRBJ1-1 | 14 | TRBD1 | TRBV5-1 | CASSLVQGATEAFF | TGCGCCAGCAGCTTGGTACAGGGGGCAACTGAAGCTTTCTTT
NA | TRBJ2-1 | 17 | TRBD2 | TRBV2 | CASSSLAGGVKSYEQFF | TGTGCCAGCAGCTCGCTAGCGGGAGGGGTAAAGAGCTATGAGCAGTTCTTC
NA | TRBJ2-7 | 14 | NA | TRBV5-5 | CASGWELALNEQYF | TGTGCCAGCGGATGGGAACTAGCACTCAACGAGCAGTACTTC
few | TRBJ1-1 | 15 | NA | TRBV30 | CAWKAGISGDTEAFF | TGTGCCTGGAAGGCAGGGATTAGTGGGGACACTGAAGCTTTCTTT
NA | TRBJ1-4 | 14 | NA | TRBV5-6 | CASSRIQRSEKLFF | TGTGCCAGCAGCCGTATACAACGGAGTGAAAAACTGTTTTTT
NA | TRBJ2-1 | 19 | NA | TRBV4-1 | CASSQDNRFRGSSYNEQFF | TGCGCCAGCAGCCAAGATAACCGGTTTCGCGGATCCTCCTACAATGAGCAGTTCTTC
NA | TRBJ2-4 | 14 | NA | TRBV7-9 | CASSPRGVQNIQYF | TGTGCCAGCAGCCCGCGGGGAGTCCAAAACATTCAGTACTTC
NA | TRBJ2-1 | 13 | NA | TRBV10-1 | CASSVGSNNEQFF | TGCGCCAGCAGTGTAGGGAGTAACAATGAGCAGTTCTTC
NA | TRBJ2-7 | 16 | TRBD2 | TRBV5-1 | CASSLAAGDLTYEQYF | TGCGCCAGCAGCTTGGCCGCGGGAGATTTGACCTACGAGCAGTACTTC
many | TRBJ2-1 | 15 | TRBD1 | TRBV6-4 | CASSPGTGGYNEQFF | TGTGCCAGCAGTCCCGGGACAGGGGGCTACAATGAGCAGTTCTTC
NA | TRBJ2-1 | 16 | TRBD1 | TRBV11-3 | CASSLEGRGRDNEQFF | TGTGCCAGCAGCTTAGAAGGTAGGGGGCGGGACAATGAGCAGTTCTTC
few | TRBJ1-1 | 17 | NA | TRBV7-7 | CASSLVTRGMGNTEAFF | TGTGCTAGCAGCTTAGTAACCAGGGGTATGGGAAACACTGAAGCTTTCTTT
NA | TRBJ2-7 | 13 | NA | TRBV2 | CAILRAEVGEQYF | TGTGCCATTCTGAGGGCGGAGGTTGGCGAGCAGTACTTC
NA | TRBJ2-7 | 13 | TRBD2 | TRBV28 | CASSPGGGREQYF | TGTGCCAGCAGCCCCGGGGGGGGGCGAGAGCAGTACTTC
NA | TRBJ2-3 | 12 | NA | TRBV25-1 | CASSMSTDTQYF | TGTGCCAGCAGTATGAGTACAGATACGCAGTATTTT
NA | TRBJ1-1 | 13 | NA | TRBV6-6 | CASSLSVRGEAFF | TGTGCCAGCAGTTTATCTGTCCGAGGTGAAGCTTTCTTT
NA | TRBJ2-5 | 15 | TRBD1 | TRBV7-8 | CASSLEDRGRETQYF | TGTGCCAGCAGCTTGGAGGACAGGGGGAGAGAGACCCAGTACTTC
NA | TRBJ2-1 | 16 | NA | TRBV4-1 | CASSQGVTRSGNEQFF | TGCGCCAGCAGCCAAGGAGTGACCAGAAGCGGCAATGAGCAGTTCTTC
NA | TRBJ1-6 | 15 | TRBD1 | TRBV28 | CASSLGDRVNSPLHF | TGTGCCAGCAGTTTAGGAGACAGGGTCAATTCACCCCTCCACTTT
NA | TRBJ1-1 | 15 | NA | TRBV28 | CASSFVGVWGTEAFF | TGTGCCAGCAGTTTCGTCGGGGTCTGGGGCACTGAAGCTTTCTTT
NA | TRBJ1-2 | 17 | TRBD1 | TRBV10-3 | CAISDPPGGDWGYGYTF | TGTGCCATCAGCGACCCCCCAGGGGGTGATTGGGGCTATGGCTACACCTTC
NA | TRBJ2-1 | 18 | NA | TRBV9 | CASSISSPGGAGYNEQFF | TGTGCCAGCAGCATAAGTTCCCCTGGAGGGGCAGGCTACAATGAGCAGTTCTTC
NA | TRBJ1-3 | 13 | NA | TRBV28 | CASCRGSGNTIYF | TGTGCCAGCTGCCGGGGCTCTGGAAACACCATATATTTT
NA | TRBJ2-7 | 15 | TRBD1 | TRBV7-6 | CASSLLQGGEGEQYF | TGTGCCAGCAGCTTATTACAAGGGGGCGAAGGGGAGCAGTACTTC
NA | TRBJ2-1 | 13 | TRBD1 | TRBV18 | CASSLNRGHEQFF | TGTGCCAGCTCACTTAACAGGGGCCATGAGCAGTTCTTC
NA | TRBJ2-2 | 12 | NA | TRBV30 | CAWTANTGELFF | TGTGCCTGGACGGCGAACACCGGGGAGCTGTTTTTT
NA | TRBJ2-7 | 16 | NA | TRBV5-4 | CASSFYSGRSSYEQYF | TGTGCCAGCAGCTTTTATTCCGGCAGGTCCTCCTACGAGCAGTACTTC
NA | TRBJ2-7 | 13 | NA | TRBV27 | CASSLWANYEQYF | TGTGCCAGCAGTTTATGGGCAAACTACGAGCAGTACTTC
NA | TRBJ1-1 | 12 | NA | TRBV28 | CASSLSGTEAFF | TGTGCCAGCAGTTTATCAGGAACTGAAGCTTTCTTT
NA | TRBJ2-2 | 17 | TRBD2 | TRBV27 | CASSSSSRGGYTGELFF | TGTGCCAGCAGTTCATCCTCTCGGGGGGGTTACACCGGGGAGCTGTTTTTT
NA | TRBJ1-3 | 16 | TRBD1 | TRBV10-3 | CAISALRPGQLNTIYF | TGTGCCATCAGTGCCCTTCGCCCGGGACAGCTAAACACCATATATTTT
NA | TRBJ1-2 | 14 | TRBD1 | TRBV6-6 | CASSYGQGALGYTF | TGTGCCAGCAGTTACGGACAGGGGGCGCTTGGCTACACCTTC
few | TRBJ1-6 | 15 | TRBD1 | TRBV11-2 | CASSSTGYKGSPLHF | TGTGCCAGCAGCTCGACAGGGTATAAGGGTTCACCCCTCCACTTT
NA | TRBJ1-5 | 15 | NA | TRBV7-2 | CASSPSWGPGQPQHF | TGTGCCAGCAGCCCTTCTTGGGGCCCAGGTCAGCCCCAGCATTTT
once | TRBJ1-1 | 15 | TRBD1 | TRBV6-6 | CASSQQGARETEAFF | TGTGCCAGCAGTCAGCAGGGGGCGCGGGAAACTGAAGCTTTCTTT